This TCR beta chain emerged from a study of early T cells in non-severe SARS-CoV-2 infection. Study-wide background: The input, bulk RNA from unsorted whole blood, was sequenced, and chains were unpaired.

In its sample, this clonotype was seen a few times. The antigen is undetermined. Study-wide findings and caveats: Anti-spike CD8 specificities were favored by VDJdb matching, whose results missed private and CD4 specificities.

V was pared by 7 bases and J by 2 bases, with 4 bases between. Germline V lookup: CDR1 SQVTM, CDR2 ANQGSEA. The CDR3 is made up of 10 amino acids. Individual cDNA molecules received unique molecular identifiers. A single record per CDR3 protein comes from TCRdb applying MiXCR to the 5' RACE reads. The sample has over 60,000 distinct CDR3 sequences; 9.5% are singletons. This TCR was recovered from an adult who was a healthcare worker with PCR-confirmed SARS-CoV-2 infection or an uninfected control (not recorded which). Source material: whole blood. The J gene is TRBJ2-3, the V gene TRBV29-1; D gene ambiguous. CDR3 residues: CSAYTDTQYF. As DNA, the CDR3 is TGCAGCGCATACACAGATACGCAGTATTTT.